This T cell receptor (beta chain) is from a study of cytomegalovirus exposure and HLA in healthy donors. Primers included in the PCR were 60 Vbeta and 13 Jbeta primers. The table came from immunoSEQ multiplex PCR; TCRdb's copy has only in-frame clones and leaves some out. The sample consists of about 140,000 clones, about four fifths of them appearing once. Trimming took 0 bases from V and 0 from J, leaving 9 bases between them. CDR3 size: 15 residues. Germline V gives CDR1 SGDLS, CDR2 YYNGEE. V and J are TRBV9 and TRBJ1-2; D uncertain. The TCR originated in a man aged 30-40 years in good health. The material sequenced was PBMCs. This CDR3 is CASSVGSGPNYGYTF. For the CDR3, the DNA is TGTGCCAGCAGCGTAGGGTCAGGTCCTAACTATGGCTACACCTTC.